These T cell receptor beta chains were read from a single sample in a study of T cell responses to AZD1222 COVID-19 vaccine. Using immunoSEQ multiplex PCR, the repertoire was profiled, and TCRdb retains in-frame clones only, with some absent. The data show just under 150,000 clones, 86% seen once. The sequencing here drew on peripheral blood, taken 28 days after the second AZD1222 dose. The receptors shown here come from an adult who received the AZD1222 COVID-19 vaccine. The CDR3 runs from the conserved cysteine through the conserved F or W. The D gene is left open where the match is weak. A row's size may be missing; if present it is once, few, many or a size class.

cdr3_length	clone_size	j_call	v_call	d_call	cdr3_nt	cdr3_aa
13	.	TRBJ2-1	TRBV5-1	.	TGCGCCAGCAGCTTGGGACAGGACAATGAGCAGTTCTTC	CASSLGQDNEQFF
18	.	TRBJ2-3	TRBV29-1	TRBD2	TGCAGCGTTTCCCTTACTAGCGGGGGCCCTACTAGCACAGATACGCAGTATTTT	CSVSLTSGGPTSTDTQYF
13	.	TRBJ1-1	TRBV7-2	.	TGTGCCAGCAGCGTTTCGGGGGGCACTGAAGCTTTCTTT	CASSVSGGTEAFF
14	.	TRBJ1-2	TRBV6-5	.	TGTGCCAGCAGACCCGACACCGAACTCTATGGCTACACCTTC	CASRPDTELYGYTF
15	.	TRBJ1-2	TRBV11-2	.	TGTGCCAGCAGCTTAAGGGGCGGGGACGCCTATGGCTACACCTTC	CASSLRGGDAYGYTF
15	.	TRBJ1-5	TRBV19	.	TGTGCCAGTAGCCCCACAGGCTTTGGGAATCAGCCCCAGCATTTT	CASSPTGFGNQPQHF
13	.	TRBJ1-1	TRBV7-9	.	TGTGCCAGCAGGGTACCGGCGAACACTGAAGCTTTCTTT	CASRVPANTEAFF
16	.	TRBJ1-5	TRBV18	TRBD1	TGTGCCAGCTCACCACTCAGGGGGCAACAAATGATGCCCCAGCATTTT	CASSPLRGQQMMPQHF
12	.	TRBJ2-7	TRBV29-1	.	TGCAGCGTTGAGATACGGGGGAAAGAGCAGTACTTC	CSVEIRGKEQYF
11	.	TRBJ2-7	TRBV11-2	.	TGTGCCAGCAGCTTATTCTACGAGCAGTACTTC	CASSLFYEQYF
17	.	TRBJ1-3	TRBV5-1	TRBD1	TGCGCCAGCAGCTTGGCAGTGGGACAGGGGACTGGAAACACCATATATTTT	CASSLAVGQGTGNTIYF
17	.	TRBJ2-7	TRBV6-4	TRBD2	TGTGCCAGCAGTGAGCTAGCCCCCTCCCGGGACTACTACGAGCAGTACTTC	CASSELAPSRDYYEQYF
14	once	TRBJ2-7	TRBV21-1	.	TGTGCCAGCAGCGGGCGGGCGTATGGATACGAGCAGTACTTC	CASSGRAYGYEQYF
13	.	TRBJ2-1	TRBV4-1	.	TGCGCCAGCAGCCCGACTAGTCTAGGGGAGCAGTTCTTC	CASSPTSLGEQFF
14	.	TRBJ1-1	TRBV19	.	TGTGCCAGTATGGGCATACTCATGAACACTGAAGCTTTCTTT	CASMGILMNTEAFF
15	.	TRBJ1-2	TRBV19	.	TGTGCCAGTAGTACTTATGAGGGGAGTAGGGATGGCTACACCTTC	CASSTYEGSRDGYTF
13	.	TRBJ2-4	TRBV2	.	TGTGCCAGCAGTGTTTACGGCCTTGACATTCAGTACTTC	CASSVYGLDIQYF
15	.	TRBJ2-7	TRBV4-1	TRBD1	TGCGCCAGCAGCCAAGCGACAGGGGGCATGGTCGAGCAGTACTTC	CASSQATGGMVEQYF
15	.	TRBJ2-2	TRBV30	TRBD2	TGTGCCTGGAATTGGGGGGGAGTCGTAGCCGGGGAGCTGTTTTTT	CAWNWGGVVAGELFF
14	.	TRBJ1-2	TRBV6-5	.	TGTGCCTGCGCAACTGGGGTTTCTAACTATGGCTACACCTTC	CACATGVSNYGYTF
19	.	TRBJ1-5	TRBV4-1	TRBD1	TGCGCCAGCAGCCAACCGCCGGGACAGGGGGCCGGGAGCAATCAGCCCCAGCATTTT	CASSQPPGQGAGSNQPQHF
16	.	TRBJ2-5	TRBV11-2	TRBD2	TGTGCCAGCAGCTCCCGGTCGGCTAGCGGGAGGGAGACCCAGTACTTC	CASSSRSASGRETQYF
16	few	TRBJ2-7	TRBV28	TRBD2	TGTGCCAGCAGCGGTAATCGACTAGCGGGAGCCTACGAGCAGTACTTC	CASSGNRLAGAYEQYF
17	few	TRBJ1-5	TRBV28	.	TGTGCCAGCAGTTTACGAAGAGACTCAGGGACCGGGGAGCCCCAGCATTTT	CASSLRRDSGTGEPQHF
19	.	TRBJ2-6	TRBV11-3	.	TGTGCCAGCAGCTTAGGCGGAGGAAGGGGGGCCTCTGGGGCCAACGTCCTGACTTTC	CASSLGGGRGASGANVLTF
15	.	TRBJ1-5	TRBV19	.	TGTGCCAGTAGTCCTGAGAGCGGAGGCAATCAGCCCCAGCATTTT	CASSPESGGNQPQHF
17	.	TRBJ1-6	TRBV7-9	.	TGTGCCAGCAGCTTATATTTAGGGTCCCCATTTAATTCACCCCTCCACTTT	CASSLYLGSPFNSPLHF
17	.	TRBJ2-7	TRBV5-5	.	TGTGCCAGCAGCTTGGACCTTCTACGCCAACCACCCTACGAGCAGTACTTC	CASSLDLLRQPPYEQYF
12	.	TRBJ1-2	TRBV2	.	TGTGCCAGCAGTGAAGGGGACTATGGCTACACCTTC	CASSEGDYGYTF
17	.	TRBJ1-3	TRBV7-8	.	TGTGCCAGCAGCTTAGCGCCCTCACAGGGATTCGGAAACACCATATATTTT	CASSLAPSQGFGNTIYF
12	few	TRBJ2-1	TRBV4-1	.	TGCGCCAGCAGCCAAGTACTAGACGAGCAGTTCTTC	CASSQVLDEQFF
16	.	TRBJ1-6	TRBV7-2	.	TGTGCCAGCAGCTTAAGAGGGTATTCGGAGAATTCACCCCTCCACTTT	CASSLRGYSENSPLHF
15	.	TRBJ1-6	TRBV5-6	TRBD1	TGTGCCAGCAGCATTGGGACAGGGAGGGGGTCACCCCTCCACTTT	CASSIGTGRGSPLHF
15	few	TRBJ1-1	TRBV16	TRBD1	TGTGCCAGCAGCCAGACAGGGGTGGGGAGCACTGAAGCTTTCTTT	CASSQTGVGSTEAFF
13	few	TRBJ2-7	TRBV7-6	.	TGTGCCAGCAGCTTAGGGGGGCTGGGGGAGCAGTACTTC	CASSLGGLGEQYF
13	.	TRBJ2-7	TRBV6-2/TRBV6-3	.	TGTGCCAGCAGTTACAACGGGGCCTACGAGCAGTACTTC	CASSYNGAYEQYF
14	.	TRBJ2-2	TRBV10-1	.	TGCGCCAGCAGTCCCCGTCTTGACAGCGGGGAGCTGTTTTTT	CASSPRLDSGELFF
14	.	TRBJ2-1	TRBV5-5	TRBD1	TGTACCAGCAGCCTTCGGACAGGGTACGATGAGCAGTTCTTC	CTSSLRTGYDEQFF
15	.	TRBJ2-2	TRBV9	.	TGTGCCAGCAGCCCCGGTGGGGGTACGACCGGGGAGCTGTTTTTT	CASSPGGGTTGELFF
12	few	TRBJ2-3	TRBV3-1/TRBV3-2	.	TGTGCCAGCAGCCCAACCGGCCTTACGCAGTATTTT	CASSPTGLTQYF
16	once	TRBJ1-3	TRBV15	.	TGTGCCACCAGCAGAGTGAGGGCAGGTGGTGGAAACACCATATATTTT	CATSRVRAGGGNTIYF
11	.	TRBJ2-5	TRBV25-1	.	TGTGCCAGCCAGGGTTGGGAGACCCAGTACTTC	CASQGWETQYF
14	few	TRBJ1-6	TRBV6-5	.	TGTGCCAGCATGTTAGGGCTACACGAATCACCCCTCCACTTT	CASMLGLHESPLHF
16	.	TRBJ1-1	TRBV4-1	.	TGCGCCAGCAGCCAGCCAGGTTCTCCACTGAACACTGAAGCTTTCTTT	CASSQPGSPLNTEAFF
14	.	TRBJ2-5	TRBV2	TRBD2	TGTGCCAGCAGTGTAGCGGGGGGGAGGGAGACCCAGTACTTC	CASSVAGGRETQYF
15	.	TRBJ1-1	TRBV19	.	TGTGCCAGTAGTTCGTATCCGGGGGGGATCACTGAAGCTTTCTTT	CASSSYPGGITEAFF